Shown below are 27 T cell receptor beta chains from a single sample sequenced in a study of blood T cell repertoires in COVID-19. The table came from immunoSEQ multiplex PCR; TCRdb's copy has only in-frame clones and leaves some out. The repertoire holds 99,000 or so clones, with over 75% as singletons. The specimen sequenced was peripheral blood. These TCRs come from a man aged 45 to 65 with acute or convalescent COVID-19.

The V gene is TRBV7-2, the J gene TRBJ2-2, with 8 bases aligning to TRBD2. V lost 1 base, J lost 4 bases, and 8 bases stayed unmatched. CDR3 length: 17 amino acids. CDR1 is SGHTA and CDR2 is FQGNSA in the germline V gene. The CDR3 DNA follows: TGTGCCAGCAGCTTAGACGGGACGGGAGGGTCCACCGGGGAGCTGTTTTTT. Translation: CASSLDGTGGSTGELFF.

The chain links TRBV9 to TRBJ2-3; D is possibly TRBD2 (7 bases). The CDR3 contains 17 residues. Germline V gives CDR1 SGDLS, CDR2 YYNGEE. V lost 0 bases to trimming and J lost 2 bases, with 16 bases between them. The DNA for the CDR3 is TGTGCCAGCAGCGTAGAGGGCGGGGGCTACCTCACAGATACGCAGTATTTT. As protein: CASSVEGGGYLTDTQYF.

J is TRBJ2-3 and V is TRBV5-6; 7 positions match TRBD2. Trimming removed 0 bases from V and 1 base from J; junction bases left unmatched: 14. The CDR3 contains 19 residues. Germline V CDR1 and CDR2: SGHDT, YYEEEE. The CDR3 reads CASSLEVWGGSQRTDTQYF. The CDR3 DNA reads TGTGCCAGCAGCTTGGAGGTGTGGGGCGGGAGCCAACGCACAGATACGCAGTATTTT.

The count of this clone is one. The V call is TRBV18, the J call TRBJ1-5; 7 positions agree with TRBD1. After removal of 3 bases from V and 1 base from J, the junction contained 3 bases not matched to a gene. The CDR3 runs to 15 residues. Germline assignment: CDR1 KGHSH and CDR2 LQKENI. In DNA form, the CDR3 reads TGTGCCAGCTCACCGCAGGGGGTGAGCAATCAGCCCCAGCATTTT. This sequence encodes CASSPQGVSNQPQHF.

This chain links TRBV7-6 with TRBJ2-1; D is unclear. V was shortened by 4 bases and J by 7 bases, with 8 bases between the two germline ends. The CDR3 contains 12 residues. CDR1 and CDR2 from the germline V gene are SGHVS and FNYEAQ. This CDR3 reads CASSSVWNEQFF. The DNA for the CDR3 is TGTGCCAGCAGCTCAGTTTGGAATGAGCAGTTCTTC.

This chain connects TRBV10-2 to TRBJ2-1, with D perhaps matching TRBD1 (5 bases). Trimming cost V 3 bases and J 7 bases, with 16 bases left between them. This CDR3 spans 15 amino acids. Per germline, CDR1 WSHSY and CDR2 SAAADI. CDR3 protein: CASSDTAPPGNEQFF. In nucleotides, the CDR3 is TGCGCCAGCAGTGACACAGCCCCACCAGGGAATGAGCAGTTCTTC.

This chain links TRBV10-3 with TRBJ2-3, with TRBD1 matching over 9 bases. In germline, CDR1 is ENHRY, CDR2 SYGVKD. With V trimmed by 8 bases and J by 3 bases, 3 bases remained unmatched. CDR3 length equals 13 residues. The CDR3 bases are TGTGCCATCTGGGGGACAGGGACAGATACGCAGTATTTT. Translating it yields CAIWGTGTDTQYF.

This chain connects TRBV7-2 to TRBJ2-3, with 16 nucleotides matching TRBD2. V lost 5 bases to trimming and J lost 0 bases; unmatched junction nucleotides: 5. In germline, CDR1 is SGHTA, CDR2 FQGNSA. The CDR3 spans 18 residues. The CDR3 region has the DNA TGTGCCAGCAGCGTCGGGACTAGCGGGGGGGCCAGCACAGATACGCAGTATTTT. Amino acids: CASSVGTSGGASTDTQYF.

J is TRBJ1-6 and V is TRBV3-1 (or the pseudogene TRBV3-2), with D unclear. Deletions cut 4 bases from V and 6 bases from J, with 7 bases between. The germline V gene has CDR1 LGHDT and CDR2 YNNKEL (reference sequence). The CDR3 has 13 amino acids. The CDR3 here is CASSPLFNSPLHF. In nucleotides, the CDR3 is TGTGCCAGCAGCCCCCTCTTTAATTCACCCCTCCACTTT.

The chain couples TRBV6-5 to TRBJ2-7, with a weak D call TRBD2 (6 bases). This CDR3 spans 15 amino acids. With 2 bases removed from V and 4 bases from J, the gap between germline ends came to 15 bases. In germline, CDR1 is MNHEY, CDR2 SVGAGI. CDR3 nucleotides: TGTGCCAGCAGTTACCTGGGGGGTACCTTTTACGAGCAGTACTTC. Its translation: CASSYLGGTFYEQYF.

The chain recombines TRBV7-3 with TRBJ2-2; TRBD1 might be the D (5 bases). V was clipped by 7 bases and J by 1 base, with 10 bases between them. The CDR3 is 14 amino acids. CDR1 SGHTA and CDR2 FQGTGA come from the germline V gene. The CDR3 DNA sequence: TGTGCCAGCAACGCCGGACAGAACACCGGGGAGCTGTTTTTT. This sequence encodes CASNAGQNTGELFF.

The chain joins TRBV18 to TRBJ2-3; 10 bases map to TRBD2. Trimming at V came to 0 bases and at J to 5 bases, leaving 5 bases not matched to a gene. This CDR3 is built from 16 residues. The germline gives CDR1 KGHSH, CDR2 LQKENI. The CDR3 DNA is TGTGCCAGCTCACCACCCTCTCCTAGCGGGGGAGATACGCAGTATTTT. Translating it yields CASSPPSPSGGDTQYF.

This clone was observed a few times. The CDR3 loop is CASSLYEQYF. CDR3 in DNA: TGTGCCAGCAGCCTCTACGAGCAGTACTTC. The V and J genes are TRBV11-2 and TRBJ2-7; D is unresolved. Germline CDR1 is SGHAT and CDR2 is FQNNGV. CDR3 length equals 10 residues. Deletions cut 5 bases from V and 3 bases from J, with 2 bases between.

This sequence joins TRBV9 and TRBJ2-3; tentatively, D is TRBD2 (6 bases). Trimming left V 3 bases short and J 6 bases short, with 17 bases between. CDR3 length: 15 residues. Per germline, CDR1 SGDLS and CDR2 YYNGEE. CDR3 sequence (DNA): TGTGCCAGCAGCGCGACTAGTTTAGTAACGGATACGCAGTATTTT. This gives the protein CASSATSLVTDTQYF.

J is TRBJ2-1 and V is TRBV7-9; weak D call: TRBD2 (6 bases). CDR1 is SEHNR and CDR2 is FQNEAQ in the germline V gene (reference sequence). This CDR3 region has 16 residues. The V end was cut by 5 bases, the J end by 2 bases, with 16 bases between. CDR3: CASSQTTGVTYNEQFF. Here the CDR3 DNA reads TGTGCCAGCAGCCAAACAACGGGGGTCACCTACAATGAGCAGTTCTTC.

This clone was found once. This sequence joins TRBV11-3 and TRBJ1-2, with D perhaps TRBD1 (6 bases). The CDR3 is 14 residues long. Germline CDR1 and CDR2: SGHNT and YENEEA. V was pared by 2 bases and J by 6 bases, with 13 bases between. Written as DNA, the CDR3 is TGTGCCAGCAGCTTACGGCCACAGGGCGATGGCTACACCTTC. It yields the protein CASSLRPQGDGYTF.

The chain employs TRBV6-5 and TRBJ1-1; D unresolved. Between the trimmed V and J ends, which lost 10 bases and 1 base, there was a span of 13 bases. The CDR3 has 13 residues. The germline V gene has CDR1 MNHEY and CDR2 SVGAGI. The CDR3 loop is CATRLAENTEAFF. The CDR3 bases are TGTGCCACCCGACTAGCAGAGAACACTGAAGCTTTCTTT.

The DNA for the CDR3 is TGTGCCAGCAGTGGGGGTTTAACTAGCGCGAGCTCCTACAATGAGCAGTTCTTC. Protein product: CASSGGLTSASSYNEQFF. The V and J genes are TRBV6-1 and TRBJ2-1; 7 nucleotides line up with TRBD2. The CDR3 consists of 18 residues. With 4 bases clipped from V and 0 bases from J, the junction kept 12 bases outside the gene matches. Germline assignment: CDR1 MNHNS and CDR2 SASEGT.

The chain combines TRBV28 with TRBJ2-7; 11 nucleotides align to TRBD2. The CDR3 runs to 16 residues. The trim removed 6 bases at V and 2 bases at J, leaving 9 bases unmatched. Germline CDR1 reads MDHEN; CDR2 reads SYDVKM. The CDR3 reads CASSPLAGGLTYEQYF. The CDR3 region has the DNA TGTGCCAGCAGCCCCCTAGCGGGAGGCCTGACCTACGAGCAGTACTTC. The whole variable domain, remainder taken from reference TRBV28 and TRBJ2-7, is DVKVTQSSRYLVKRTGEKVFLECVQDMDHENMFWYRQDPGLGLRLIYFSYDVKMKEKGDIPEGYSVSREKKERFSLILESASTNQTSMYLCASSPLAGGLTYEQYFGPGTRLTVT.

This rearrangement joins TRBV10-3 to TRBJ1-2; 10 bases match TRBD1. Germline loops: CDR1 ENHRY, CDR2 SYGVKD. V lost 2 bases and J lost 7; bases outside the gene matches: 7. There are 15 residues in the CDR3. CDR3 DNA: TGTGCCATCAGTGAGCTGGAGGGACAGGGGACTGGCTACACCTTC. Its translation is CAISELEGQGTGYTF.

The chain links TRBV2 to TRBJ2-1; D not resolved. Germline V gene lookup returns CDR1 SNHLY and CDR2 FYNNEI. Trimming removed 6 bases at V and 6 bases at J, with 15 bases between. The CDR3 covers 14 residues. The CDR3: CASSRHLGSNEQFF. CDR3 sequence (DNA): TGTGCCAGCAGCCGCCATCTCGGTTCCAATGAGCAGTTCTTC. Together with reference TRBV2 and TRBJ2-1, the CDR3 gives the full variable domain: EPEVTQTPSHQVTQMGQEVILRCVPISNHLYFYWYRQILGQKVEFLVSFYNNEISEKSEIFDDQFSVERPDGSNFTLKIRSTKLEDSAMYFCASSRHLGSNEQFFGPGTRLTVL.

The chain is built from TRBV28 and TRBJ1-5, with 12 bases lining up with TRBD1. This CDR3 is built from 16 residues. Germline V gene sequence: CDR1 MDHEN, CDR2 SYDVKM. With V trimmed by 5 bases and J by 4 bases, 6 bases remained unmatched. CDR3 bases: TGTGCCAGCAGTCTTGGGACAGGGGGCAATAATCAGCCCCAGCATTTT. Its protein product is CASSLGTGGNNQPQHF.

This chain links TRBV5-6 with TRBJ2-5, with 10 bases that match TRBD1. The CDR3 spans 16 residues. With V trimmed by 4 bases and J by 5 bases, 11 bases remained unmatched. Germline assignment: CDR1 SGHDT and CDR2 YYEEEE. The CDR3 DNA reads TGTGCCAGCAGCCCGTCTGGGACAGGGGAGTCGGAGACCCAGTACTTC. Translation: CASSPSGTGESETQYF.

A few counts support this clone. The chain carries TRBV5-1 and TRBJ2-1; D possibly corresponds to TRBD1 (6 bases). CDR1 is SGHRS, CDR2 YFSETQ, per germline. V was cut by 4 bases and J by 8 bases, with 19 bases left in between. The CDR3 totals 15 residues. The CDR3 DNA reads TGCGCCAGCAGCCTCGGTACAGGGTTCGGCGATGAGCAGTTCTTC. This encodes CASSLGTGFGDEQFF.

This rearrangement joins TRBV4-1 to TRBJ2-7; TRBD1 matches at 7 bases. V was pared by 0 bases and J by 1 base, with 15 bases of the junction left unmatched. The CDR3 totals 19 residues. Germline CDR1 reads MGHRA; CDR2 reads YSYEKL. The chain's CDR3 is CASSQDLPYWGQRSYEQYF. CDR3 bases: TGCGCCAGCAGCCAAGATTTGCCGTATTGGGGACAGCGATCCTACGAGCAGTACTTC.

The chain carries TRBV28 and TRBJ1-5, with a weak D call TRBD1 (6 bases). The length of the CDR3 is 14 residues. Trimming removed 10 bases from V and 6 bases from J, with 19 bases in between. Germline V gene lookup returns CDR1 MDHEN and CDR2 SYDVKM. The CDR3 bases are TGTGCCACCAACAGGGAATGGTCAGTTCAGCCCCAGCATTTT. Translated, it gives CATNREWSVQPQHF.

This clone was found a few times. The chain combines TRBV7-2 with TRBJ2-1; TRBD2 aligns across 8 bases. With 5 bases clipped from V and 7 bases from J, the junction kept 7 bases outside the gene matches. The germline CDR1 and CDR2 sequences are SGHTA and FQGNSA. The CDR3 has 14 residues. The CDR3 reads CASSPGGAANEQFF. The CDR3, as DNA: TGTGCCAGCAGCCCGGGGGGGGCTGCAAATGAGCAGTTCTTC.